The source of this TCR beta chain is a study of identical twins. CDR3 length equals 13 residues. CDR1 WNHNN and CDR2 SYGVQD come from the germline V gene (reference sequence). J gave up 2 bases and V 5 bases, and 1 base lay outside the gene matches. cDNA molecules carried unique molecular identifiers, and template switching added a universal primer site. TCRdb called the 5' RACE reads again in MiXCR, with one record for every CDR3 protein. The sample includes 200,000 to 250,000 distinct CDR3 sequences, roughly 7.5% of them seen just once. General study results and limits: Within cord blood, abundant beta clonotypes carried fewer insertions, but memory repertoires showed no such trend. Out-of-frame alpha sequences shared between twins exhibited an excess of low generation probability.

Regarding this clonotype: The target antigen is unknown.

Every donor was a healthy Caucasian. These data also formed part of another study, on yellow fever vaccine responses in identical twins.

Sequencing was performed on CD8+ T cells sorted from blood. V is TRBV10-1 and J is TRBJ2-5; 8 positions agree with TRBD2. The sequence was obtained from a young woman in good health. The CDR3 here is CASSTSGQETQYF. The CDR3 DNA is TGCGCCAGCAGTACTAGCGGACAAGAGACCCAGTACTTC.